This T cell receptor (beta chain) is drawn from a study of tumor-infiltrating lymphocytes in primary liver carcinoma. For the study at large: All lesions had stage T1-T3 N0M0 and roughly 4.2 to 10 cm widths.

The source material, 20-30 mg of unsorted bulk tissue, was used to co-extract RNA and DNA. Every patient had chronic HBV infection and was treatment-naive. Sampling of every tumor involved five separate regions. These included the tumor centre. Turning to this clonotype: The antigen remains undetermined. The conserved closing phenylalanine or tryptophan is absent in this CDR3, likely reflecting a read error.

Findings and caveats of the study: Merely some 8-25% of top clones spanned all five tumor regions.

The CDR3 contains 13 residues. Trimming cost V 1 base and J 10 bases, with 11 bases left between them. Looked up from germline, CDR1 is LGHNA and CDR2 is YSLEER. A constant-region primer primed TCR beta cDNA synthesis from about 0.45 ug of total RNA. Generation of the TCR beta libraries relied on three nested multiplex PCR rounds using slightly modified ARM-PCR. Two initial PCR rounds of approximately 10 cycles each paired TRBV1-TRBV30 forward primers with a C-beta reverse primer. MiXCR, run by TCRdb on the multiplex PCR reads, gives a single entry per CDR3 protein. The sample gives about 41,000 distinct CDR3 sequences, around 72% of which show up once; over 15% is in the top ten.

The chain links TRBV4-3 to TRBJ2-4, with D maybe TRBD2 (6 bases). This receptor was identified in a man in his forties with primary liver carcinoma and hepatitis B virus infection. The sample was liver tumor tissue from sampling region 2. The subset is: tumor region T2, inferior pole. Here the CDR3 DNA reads TGCGCCAGCAGCCAAGCGGAGGGCAGTATTCAGTACCTC. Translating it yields CASSQAEGSIQYL.